One sample yielded the 17 T cell receptor beta chains listed below, sequenced in a study of identical twins. One entry per CDR3 protein results from TCRdb running MiXCR on the 5' RACE reads. Here the sample spans around 1.7 million distinct CDR3 sequences, more than 30% being singletons. The sample taken for sequencing was cord blood. The receptors derive from a newborn girl in good health.

This clonotype was seen a handful of times. V and J are TRBV27 and TRBJ2-3; D is ambiguous. Germline lookup yields CDR1 MNHEY and CDR2 SMNVEV (reference sequence). This CDR3 is 11 amino acids long. Trimming took 10 bases from V and 4 from J, leaving 9 bases between them. The CDR3 sequence is CATAFADTQYF. DNA for the CDR3: TGTGCCACCGCGTTCGCAGATACGCAGTATTTT.

This clonotype was counted a few times. This rearrangement joins TRBV29-1 to TRBJ2-1; D remains ambiguous. Germline lookup yields CDR1 SQVTM and CDR2 ANQGSEA. Deletions cut 4 bases from V and 0 bases from J, with 13 bases between. There are 15 residues in the CDR3. DNA of the CDR3: TGCAGCGTTGTGAGTGCCCCCAGCTCCTACAATGAGCAGTTCTTC. Amino acids: CSVVSAPSSYNEQFF.

There are a few counts of this clonotype. The chain carries TRBV20-1 and TRBJ2-1, with 13 bases identical to TRBD2. The CDR3 length is 15 residues. The V segment lost 3 bases and the J segment 7 bases; nucleotides outside the gene matches: 6. Germline assignment: CDR1 DFQATT and CDR2 SNEGSKA (reference sequence). CDR3 amino acids: CSASRTSGGANEQFF. The CDR3 DNA is TGCAGTGCTAGCCGGACTAGCGGGGGTGCGAATGAGCAGTTCTTC.

This clonotype came up a few times. The CDR3 protein is CSAGQGGSSPLHF. The CDR3 DNA reads as TGCAGCGCTGGACAGGGTGGGAGTTCACCCCTCCACTTT. This chain uses TRBV29-1 with TRBJ1-6; 8 bases agree with TRBD1. V was clipped by 7 bases and J by 9 bases; unmatched bases: 8. The length of the CDR3 is 13 residues. Germline V gene lookup returns CDR1 SQVTM and CDR2 ANQGSEA.

This clonotype has just a few counts. This sequence joins TRBV4-2 and TRBJ2-3, with unresolved D. Between the trimmed V and J ends, which lost 0 bases and 0 bases, there was a span of 7 bases. This CDR3 has 15 residues. Germline values: CDR1 LGHNA, CDR2 YNFKEQ. The CDR3 bases are TGTGCCAGCAGCCAAGATGTCTTTAGCACAGATACGCAGTATTTT. It yields the protein CASSQDVFSTDTQYF.

This clonotype was detected only a few times. This sequence joins TRBV20-1 and TRBJ2-3; a possible D gene is TRBD2 (6 bases). Germline values: CDR1 DFQATT, CDR2 SNEGSKA (reference sequence). V lost 5 bases to trimming and J lost 0 bases, with 12 bases between them. This CDR3 contains 14 residues. In nucleotides, the CDR3 is TGCAGTGCTCCGCGGGATCCTAGCACAGATACGCAGTATTTT. Translation gives CSAPRDPSTDTQYF.

This clonotype was counted a few times. V and J are TRBV20-1 and TRBJ1-2, with D uncertain. V lost 3 bases and J lost 4, with 9 bases in between. The CDR3 spans 12 residues. Germline assignment: CDR1 DFQATT and CDR2 SNEGSKA (reference sequence). Here the CDR3 DNA reads TGCAGTGCTAGGGGAGTTGGCTATGGCTACACCTTC. As protein: CSARGVGYGYTF.

This clonotype has only a few counts. The V gene is TRBV5-5, the J gene TRBJ2-1, with D perhaps matching TRBD1 or TRBD2 (5 bases each). Looked up from germline, CDR1 is SGHKS and CDR2 is YYEKEE (reference sequence). Trimming pared 4 bases from V and 0 bases from J, leaving 14 bases between. This CDR3 has 16 residues. In nucleotides, the CDR3 is TGTGCCAGCAGCGTGTACGGGACGATCTCCTACAATGAGCAGTTCTTC. Its protein product is CASSVYGTISYNEQFF.

The chain has TRBV7-9 and TRBJ1-6; D may be TRBD1 (6 bases). Germline V gene data show CDR1 as SEHNR and CDR2 as FQNEAQ (reference sequence). V lost 5 bases, J lost 10 bases, and 12 bases lay in between. This CDR3 contains 13 residues. CDR3 in amino acids: CASSRRGNSPLHF. CDR3 DNA: TGTGCCAGCAGCCGCAGGGGTAACTCACCCCTCCACTTT.

The sample holds a few counts of this clonotype. The rearrangement uses TRBV29-1 and TRBJ1-2; no firm D call. Germline CDR1 is SQVTM and CDR2 is ANQGSEA. V gave up 1 base and J gave up 0 bases, with 6 bases separating them. The CDR3 is made up of 13 amino acids. The CDR3 is CSVEGWSNYGYTF. The CDR3 DNA is TGCAGCGTTGAAGGTTGGTCTAACTATGGCTACACCTTC.

V and J are TRBV10-3 and TRBJ2-7, with D hard to call. The CDR3 contains 15 residues. Trimming took off 2 bases at V and 3 bases at J, with 14 bases between the two ends. Germline V gene lookup returns CDR1 ENHRY and CDR2 SYGVKD. CDR3 sequence reads: CAISEGSRPDYEQYF. CDR3 coding DNA: TGTGCCATCAGTGAGGGGTCACGGCCGGACTACGAGCAGTACTTC.

This clonotype has only one observation. The chain recombines TRBV12-3 or TRBV12-4 with TRBJ2-3; TRBD2 agrees at 15 bases. CDR3 length: 17 residues. Germline trimming cut 5 bases from V and 2 bases from J; bases unmatched to any gene: 5. This CDR3 is CASSPWTSGGATDTQYF. The CDR3 DNA reads as TGTGCCAGCAGTCCGTGGACTAGCGGGGGGGCCACAGATACGCAGTATTTT.

CDR3 in DNA: TGTGCCACCAGTCCCCGTGGGGGGGCCACAGATACGCAGTATTTT. Translated, it gives CATSPRGGATDTQYF. The chain has TRBV24-1 and TRBJ2-3; TRBD2 is a possible D gene (7 bases). The CDR3 has 15 amino acids. V lost 6 bases to trimming and J lost 2 bases, with 14 bases between them. Germline V gene sequence: CDR1 KGHDR, CDR2 SFDVKD.

The chain couples TRBV2 to TRBJ2-1, with a weak D call TRBD1 (5 bases). With 3 bases removed from V and 5 bases from J, the gap between germline ends came to 11 bases. The CDR3 is 14 amino acids. Germline CDR1 and CDR2: SNHLY and FYNNEI. The CDR3 here is CASSDAGLDNEQFF. The CDR3 DNA is TGTGCCAGCAGTGATGCAGGGCTCGACAATGAGCAGTTCTTC.

V and J are TRBV25-1 and TRBJ2-1, with D possibly matching TRBD2 (5 bases). Germline CDR1 MGHDK, CDR2 SYGVNS. The CDR3 sequence is 14 residues long. V was pared by 3 bases and J by 10 bases, with 16 bases between. CDR3: CASSDFGKTMEQFF. DNA of the CDR3: TGTGCCAGCAGTGATTTCGGGAAAACGATGGAGCAGTTCTTC.

This rearrangement joins TRBV4-2 to TRBJ2-1, with 15 bases identical to TRBD2. CDR3 size: 17 residues. Germline lookup yields CDR1 LGHNA and CDR2 YNFKEQ. The ends lost 0 bases at V and 9 bases at J; junction bases unmatched: 6. This chain's CDR3 is CASSQDVGTSGRSEQFF. The DNA for the CDR3 is TGTGCCAGCAGCCAAGATGTTGGGACTAGCGGGAGGAGTGAGCAGTTCTTC.

The genes are TRBV18 and TRBJ1-1; 9 bases are a match to TRBD1. Germline lookup yields CDR1 KGHSH and CDR2 LQKENI. V was pared by 2 bases and J by 7 bases, with 2 bases of the junction left unmatched. The CDR3 runs 13 residues. CDR3 loop: CASSPEGQGEAFF. As DNA, the CDR3 is TGTGCCAGCTCACCAGAGGGACAGGGTGAAGCTTTCTTT.